One T cell receptor (beta chain) is described in this entry. The antigen it recognizes is unknown. Base-call qualities are not available, and no considerably larger clone is one nucleotide away. The data were taken from a study of T-cell reconstitution after alpha-beta-depleted transplantation in children (TCRdb year 2016). Concerning the study at large: The study quantitatively tracked T-cell immune reconstitution after TCRalphabeta/CD19-depleted allogeneic hematopoietic cell transplantation in children using TCR repertoire profiling.

The library was generated by PCR. Sequencing took place on an Illumina HiSeq 2500. To normalize quantification of the TCRbeta repertoire, the TCR libraries were built with molecular barcoding that relied on unique molecular identifiers. Using fastp trimming at Q25 and MiXCR clonotype assembly, TCRdb reanalyzed the public sequencing data and kept in-frame beta chains. One record per CDR3 amino acid sequence lists the most common genes and DNA. This sample gives 490,000 or so distinct CDR3 sequences in total; around 13% of them show up just once. Jointly, the top ten make up around 5.6% of the sample. Cut back by 3 bases and 1 base, the V and J ends lie 12 bases apart. CDR1 LGHDT and CDR2 YNNKEL are derived from the germline V gene (reference sequence). The CDR3 has 15 amino acids, counting the end cysteine and phenylalanine. CDR3 DNA only is kept here, 45 bases in frame from base 1.

The receptor was derived from a human donor who donated a stem cell graft to a child with combined immunodeficiency. Recombination linked TRBV3-1 to TRBJ1-1; no confident D gene assignment can be made. The sample was PBMCs from the stem cell graft donor, taken from the stem cell graft. The nucleotide sequence reads TGTGCCAGCAGCCATGCCAGTCTGAAGAACACTGAAGCTTTCTTT. Its translation reads: CASSHASLKNTEAFF.